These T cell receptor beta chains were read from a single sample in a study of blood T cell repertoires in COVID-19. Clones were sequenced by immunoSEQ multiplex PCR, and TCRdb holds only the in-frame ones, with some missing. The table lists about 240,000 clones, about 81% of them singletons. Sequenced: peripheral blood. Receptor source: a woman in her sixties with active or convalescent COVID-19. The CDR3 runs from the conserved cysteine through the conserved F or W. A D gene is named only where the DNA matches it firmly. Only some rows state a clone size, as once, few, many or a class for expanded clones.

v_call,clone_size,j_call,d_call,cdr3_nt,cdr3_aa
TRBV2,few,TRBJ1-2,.,TGTGCCAGCAGTGAAGGGCTTGGGGGACATAACTATGGCTACACCTTC,CASSEGLGGHNYGYTF
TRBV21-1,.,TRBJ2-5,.,TGTGCCAGGGAATCCCCTAGCGGGGGATCGCAGAAGACCCAGTACTTC,CARESPSGGSQKTQYF
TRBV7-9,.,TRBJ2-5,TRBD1,TGTGCCAGCAGCCGGACAGGGGGCGCGGAGACCCAGTACTTC,CASSRTGGAETQYF
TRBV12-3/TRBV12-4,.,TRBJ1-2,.,TGTGCCAGCAGTTCTACCCCCGGGGGGGGCTACACCTTC,CASSSTPGGGYTF
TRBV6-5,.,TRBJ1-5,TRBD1,TGTGCCAGCACCTACAGGGGGGAGGGCAATCAGCCCCAGCATTTT,CASTYRGEGNQPQHF
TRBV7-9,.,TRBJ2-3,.,TGTGCCAGCAGCTTAAGGGTGGCAGGGTCGGCAGATACGCAGTATTTT,CASSLRVAGSADTQYF
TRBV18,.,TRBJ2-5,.,TGTGCCAGCTCACAGAACACTAATCAAGAGACCCAGTACTTC,CASSQNTNQETQYF
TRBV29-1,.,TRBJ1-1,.,TGCAGCGTTGAAGATCGGGGGGGTCTCACTGAAGCTTTCTTT,CSVEDRGGLTEAFF
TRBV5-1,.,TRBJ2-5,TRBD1,TGCGCCAGCAGCACTACCGCAGGGGGCGGAGAGACCCAGTACTTC,CASSTTAGGGETQYF
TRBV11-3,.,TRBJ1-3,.,TGTGCCAGCAGCTTAATTCAGGTCCATCACTCTGGAAACACCATATATTTT,CASSLIQVHHSGNTIYF
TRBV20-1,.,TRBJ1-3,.,TGCAGTGCTAGTGGCAGGGGTGGAAACACCATATATTTT,CSASGRGGNTIYF
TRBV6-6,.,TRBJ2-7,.,TGTGCCAGCAGTCCTCAACAGTACGAGCAGTACTTC,CASSPQQYEQYF
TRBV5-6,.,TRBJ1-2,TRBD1,TGTGCCAGCAGCCTCCAGGGGGCCGGTGGCTACACCTTC,CASSLQGAGGYTF
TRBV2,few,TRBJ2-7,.,TGTGCCAGCAGAAGAATTGACAGGTCCTCCTACGAGCAGTACTTC,CASRRIDRSSYEQYF
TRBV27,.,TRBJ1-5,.,TGTGCCAGCAGTTTAGGGGGCGCTCAGCCCCAGCATTTT,CASSLGGAQPQHF
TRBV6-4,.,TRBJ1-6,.,TGTGCCAGCAGTGACCAGGGAGGGAATTCACCCCTCCACTTT,CASSDQGGNSPLHF
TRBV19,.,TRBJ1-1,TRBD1,TGTGCCAGTTCTGACAGGGGGCGGAACACTGAAGCTTTCTTT,CASSDRGRNTEAFF
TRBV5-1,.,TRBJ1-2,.,TGCGCCAGCAGCGCCGGCTGGGGAGATGGCTACACCTTC,CASSAGWGDGYTF
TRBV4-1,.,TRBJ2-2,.,TGCGCCAGCCGGGACACCGGGGAGCTGTTTTTT,CASRDTGELFF
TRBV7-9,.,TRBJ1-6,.,TGTGCCAGCAGCCCGTGGGCAGCCCCTAATTCACCCCTCCACTTT,CASSPWAAPNSPLHF
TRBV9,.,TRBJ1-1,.,TGTGCCAGCAGCGCACAGGGAATGGTGAACACTGAAGCTTTCTTT,CASSAQGMVNTEAFF
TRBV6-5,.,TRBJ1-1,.,TGTGCCAGTTTACTGACAGGGAACACTGAAGCTTTCTTT,CASLLTGNTEAFF
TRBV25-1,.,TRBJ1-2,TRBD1,TGTGCCAGCAGTGTAGGACAGGGAGGCTACTACACCTTC,CASSVGQGGYYTF
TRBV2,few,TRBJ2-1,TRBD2,TGTGCCAGTTTGAGCGGGGGGGCCTCGGATGAGCAGTTCTTC,CASLSGGASDEQFF
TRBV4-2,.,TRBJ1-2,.,TGTGCCAGCAGCCAGAGCGACAGCCAGTTGTATGGCTACACCTTC,CASSQSDSQLYGYTF
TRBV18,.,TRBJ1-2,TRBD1,TGTGCCAGCTCACCCCAAGGACAGGGAAACTATGGCTACACCTTC,CASSPQGQGNYGYTF
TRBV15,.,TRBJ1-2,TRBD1,TGTGCCACCGGGGACAGGACGTCCTATGGCTACACCTTC,CATGDRTSYGYTF
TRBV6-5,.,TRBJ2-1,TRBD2,TGTGCCAGCCTCTCCGGGGGGAGGTCCTACAATGAGCAGTTCTTC,CASLSGGRSYNEQFF
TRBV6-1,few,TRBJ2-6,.,TGTGCCAGCAGTGAAACCCCGCGGGTCTCTGGGGCCAACGTCCTGACTTTC,CASSETPRVSGANVLTF
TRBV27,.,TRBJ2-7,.,TGTGCCAGCAGTTTTTCCCTACGGGTATCTACCTACGAGCAGTACTTC,CASSFSLRVSTYEQYF
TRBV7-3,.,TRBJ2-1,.,TGCGCCAGCAGCTCCCGGGGGGCGGGACACAATGAGCAGTTCTTC,CASSSRGAGHNEQFF
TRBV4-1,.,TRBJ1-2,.,TGCGCCAGCAGACAAGATACAGGGCGTGGGAACTATGGCTACACCTTC,CASRQDTGRGNYGYTF
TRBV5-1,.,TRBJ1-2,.,TGCGCCAGCAGCGCCTGGGGGGATGGCTACACCTTC,CASSAWGDGYTF
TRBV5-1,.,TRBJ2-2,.,TGCGCCAGCAGCTTGGGACAGGAGTACACCGGGGAGCTGTTTTTT,CASSLGQEYTGELFF
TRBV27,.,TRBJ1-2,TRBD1,TGTGCCAGCAGTTCTCCCGGACAGGGAGCTTATGGCTACACCTTC,CASSSPGQGAYGYTF
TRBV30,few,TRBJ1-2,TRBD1,TGTGCCTGGGGGGACAGTGGCTATGGCTACACCTTC,CAWGDSGYGYTF
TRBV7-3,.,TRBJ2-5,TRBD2,TGTGCCAGCAGCTCAGGGAGGGCTAGCGGGGGCGAGACCCAGTACTTC,CASSSGRASGGETQYF
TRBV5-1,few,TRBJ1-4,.,TGCGCCAGCAGCCCAACAGGGCCCAATGAAAAACTGTTTTTT,CASSPTGPNEKLFF
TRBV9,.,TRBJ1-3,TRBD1,TGTGCCAGCAGCGGACAGGGTTCGGGAAACACCATATATTTT,CASSGQGSGNTIYF
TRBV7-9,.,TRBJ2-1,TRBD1,TGTGCCAGCAGCTTAGCGGGACAGGCGCTACAGTTCTTC,CASSLAGQALQFF
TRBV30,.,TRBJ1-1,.,TGTGCCTGGAGAACCGGGAACTTGAACACTGAAGCTTTCTTT,CAWRTGNLNTEAFF
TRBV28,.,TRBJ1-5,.,TGTGCCAGCACAACCGGGGGGGTTGTTCAGCCCCAGCATTTT,CASTTGGVVQPQHF
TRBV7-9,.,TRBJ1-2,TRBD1,TGTGCCAGCAGCGACGGGACAGGGGGCGGTGGCTACACCTTC,CASSDGTGGGGYTF
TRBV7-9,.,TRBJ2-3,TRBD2,TGTGCCAGCAGCCCTTCAGGCGGGGGGGGGACAGATACGCAGTATTTT,CASSPSGGGGTDTQYF
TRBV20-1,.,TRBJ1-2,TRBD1,TGCAGTGCTAGTCTTTCAGGGGGCGGCGGCTACACCTTC,CSASLSGGGGYTF
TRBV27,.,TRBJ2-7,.,TGTGCCAGCAGTTGGGGGCAGGGCTACGAGCAGTACTTC,CASSWGQGYEQYF
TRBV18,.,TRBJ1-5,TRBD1,TGTGCCAGCTCACCAGGGACAGGGGGCGACCAGCCCCAGCATTTT,CASSPGTGGDQPQHF
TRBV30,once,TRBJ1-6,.,TGTGCCTGGAGCAGGGAAACCCTCCACTTT,CAWSRETLHF
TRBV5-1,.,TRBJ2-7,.,TGCGCCAGCAGCTCGGGGGTAAACTACGAGCAGTACTTC,CASSSGVNYEQYF
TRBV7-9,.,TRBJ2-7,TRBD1,TGTGCCAGCAGACCCGGCTGGGACAGGGGACACGAGCAGTACTTC,CASRPGWDRGHEQYF